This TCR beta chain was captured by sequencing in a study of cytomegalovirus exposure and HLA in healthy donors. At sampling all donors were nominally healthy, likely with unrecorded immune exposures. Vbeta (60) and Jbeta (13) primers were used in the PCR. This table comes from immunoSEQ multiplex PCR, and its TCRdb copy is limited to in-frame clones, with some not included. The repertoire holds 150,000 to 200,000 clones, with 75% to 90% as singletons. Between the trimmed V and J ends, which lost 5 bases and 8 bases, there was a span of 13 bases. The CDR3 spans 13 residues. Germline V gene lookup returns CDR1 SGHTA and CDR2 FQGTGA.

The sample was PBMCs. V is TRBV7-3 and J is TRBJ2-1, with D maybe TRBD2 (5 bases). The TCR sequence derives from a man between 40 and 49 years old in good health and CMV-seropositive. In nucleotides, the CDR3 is TGTGCCAGCAGCGCCGACGGGGTTGATGAGCAGTTCTTC. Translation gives CASSADGVDEQFF.